These 25 T cell receptor beta chains share one sample of origin, sequenced in a study of vaccination and CD4 T cells after COVID-19 (dated by TCRdb to about 2022). No cognate antigen is known for these TCRs. What this sample's treatment or condition label stands for: roughly 10-day PBMC culture with coronavirus spike peptide pools or control peptides (ViraFEST assay). Libraries were built with PCR. The sample was run on an Illumina iSeq 100. DNA from cultured CD4+ T cells underwent TCR sequencing with the Oncomine TCR Beta short-read assay at the Johns Hopkins FTIC core. In TCRdb, the public reads were trimmed at Q25 with fastp and aligned with MiXCR, with productive beta chains retained. For every CDR3 protein sequence, its rows merge into one entry that carries the most common genes and DNA. The sample profile shows 14,000 to 15,000 distinct CDR3 sequences; 48% of them were found once. In total, the top ten clones hold around 15% of the sample.

Sequenced sample: CD4+ T cells from blood, cultured in vitro. The origin of the receptors is a human donor who had recovered from COVID-19.

The J gene is TRBJ2-5, the V gene TRBV6-2 or TRBV6-3; 7 bases are a match to TRBD2. The CDR3 contains 11 residues. V lost 11 bases, J lost 5 bases, and 5 bases stayed unmatched. The germline V gene encodes CDR1 MNHEY and CDR2 SVGEGT. As DNA, the CDR3 is TGTGCCGGGGGGGAGGCGGAGACCCAGTACTTC. This encodes CAGGEAETQYF.

The genes are TRBV30 and TRBJ1-2; D is unresolved. Germline loops: CDR1 GTSNPN, CDR2 SVGIG (reference sequence). V was pared by 2 bases and J by 7 bases, with 8 bases between. This CDR3 has 11 amino acids. The CDR3 reads CAWSPTGGYTF. The CDR3 bases are TGTGCCTGGAGTCCGACGGGTGGCTACACCTTC. The whole variable domain, filled in from reference TRBV30 and TRBJ1-2, reads SQTIHQWPATLVQPVGSPLSLECTVEGTSNPNLYWYRQAAGRGLQLLFYSVGIGQISSEVPQNLSASRPQDRQFILSSKKLLLSDSGFYLCAWSPTGGYTFGSGTRLTVV.

The chain is built from TRBV29-1 and TRBJ1-2, with 10 bases matching TRBD1. The V gene end was trimmed by 5 bases and the J gene end by 6 bases; junction bases not matched to a gene: 6. Germline CDR1 and CDR2: SQVTM and ANQGSEA. This CDR3 is 13 amino acids long. In DNA, the CDR3 is TGCAGCGTTAGGGACAGGGGTCTCAATGGCTACACCTTC. It encodes CSVRDRGLNGYTF. The variable domain in full, with the rest retrieved from reference TRBV29-1 and TRBJ1-2, is SAVISQKPSRDICQRGTSLTIQCQVDSQVTMMFWYRQQPGQSLTLIATANQGSEATYESGFVIDKFPISRPNLTFSTLTVSNMSPEDSSIYLCSVRDRGLNGYTFGSGTRLTVV.

This clonotype was seen a few times. J is TRBJ1-1 and V is TRBV11-3; a weak D match, TRBD1 (6 bases). CDR1 is SGHNT and CDR2 is YENEEA in the germline V gene. V lost 5 bases to trimming and J lost 1 base, with 8 bases between them. The CDR3 runs 13 residues. DNA of the CDR3: TGTGCCAGCAGCATGACAGGGAACACTGAAGCTTTCTTT. This encodes CASSMTGNTEAFF.

The chain recombines TRBV7-2 with TRBJ2-7, with 10 bases fitting TRBD2. Germline V gives CDR1 SGHTA, CDR2 FQGNSA. V lost 5 bases to trimming and J lost 2 bases; unmatched junction nucleotides: 6. This CDR3 has 15 amino acids. The DNA for the CDR3 is TGTGCCAGCAGCGCCAGGACTAGCGGACCCTACGAGCAGTACTTC. As protein: CASSARTSGPYEQYF.

This clonotype was seen just once. The V and J genes are TRBV19 and TRBJ1-1; D remains ambiguous. Germline loops: CDR1 LNHDA, CDR2 SQIVND (reference sequence). The CDR3 loop spans 14 amino acids. V was clipped by 6 bases and J by 1 base, with 12 bases between them. In DNA form, the CDR3 reads TGTGCCAGTAGCCATCAGGCGGGGAACACTGAAGCTTTCTTT. Its translation is CASSHQAGNTEAFF.

Worth noting for this clonotype: At one of its ends the junction is not consistent with the germline gene, which may arise from a read error. This rearrangement joins TRBV6-2 or TRBV6-3 to TRBJ2-7; maybe TRBD1 (6 bases). Germline CDR1 MNHEY, CDR2 SVGEGT. This CDR3 region has 12 residues. CDR3 coding DNA: TGTGCCAGCAGTTACTCGAACAGGGCGAGTGTGTTC. Protein: CASSYSNRASVF.

In nucleotides, the CDR3 is TGTGCCAGCAGCCAACTGATACAGGGCTCCTACGAGCAGTACTTC. It specifies CASSQLIQGSYEQYF. The rearrangement uses TRBV14 and TRBJ2-7; D might be TRBD1 (6 bases). Germline CDR1 and CDR2: SGHDN and FVKESK. This CDR3 is built from 15 residues. Between the trimmed V and J ends, which lost 2 bases and 0 bases, there was a span of 11 bases.

This chain joins TRBV15 and TRBJ2-3; D unclear. The CDR3 contains 12 residues. CDR1 is LNHNV and CDR2 is YYDKDF in the germline V gene (reference sequence). V lost 3 bases to trimming and J lost 8 bases, with 9 bases between them. CDR3 in DNA: TGTGCCACCAGCAGCCCGAAGGGTACGCAGTATTTT. The encoded protein is CATSSPKGTQYF.

This clonotype has only a few counts. This chain links TRBV11-2 with TRBJ1-6; 7 bases agree with TRBD1. The junction had 13 bases not matched to a gene; V was cut back by 7 bases and J by 10 bases. The length of the CDR3 is 15 residues. Per germline, CDR1 SGHAT and CDR2 FQNNGV. CDR3 in amino acids: CASTLGRGSRSPLHF. CDR3 DNA: TGTGCCAGCACCTTGGGCAGGGGGTCCAGGTCACCCCTCCACTTT.

V is TRBV2 and J is TRBJ2-1, with D perhaps TRBD2 (7 bases). V lost 7 bases and J lost 4, with 26 bases in between. Germline V gene lookup returns CDR1 SNHLY and CDR2 FYNNEI. This CDR3 spans 18 amino acids. CDR3 protein: CASKMGGSRGTFYNEQFF. The DNA for the CDR3 is TGTGCCAGCAAGATGGGCGGGAGCAGGGGAACCTTTTACAATGAGCAGTTCTTC. The variable domain in full, completed from reference TRBV2 and TRBJ2-1, reads EPEVTQTPSHQVTQMGQEVILRCVPISNHLYFYWYRQILGQKVEFLVSFYNNEISEKSEIFDDQFSVERPDGSNFTLKIRSTKLEDSAMYFCASKMGGSRGTFYNEQFFGPGTRLTVL.

This clonotype has a handful of counts. This chain connects TRBV20-1 to TRBJ1-1, with D uncertain. The germline CDR1 and CDR2 sequences are DFQATT and SNEGSKA (reference sequence). The CDR3 loop spans 18 amino acids. Trimming took 6 bases from V and 2 from J, leaving 28 bases between them. The CDR3 DNA reads TGCAGTGCCTTAAAGATCGGGCAGGCACCGTCTACAAACACTGAAGCTTTCTTT. This gives the protein CSALKIGQAPSTNTEAFF.

The CDR3 region is CASSIAQGETQYF. The CDR3, as DNA: TGTGCCAGTAGTATAGCCCAGGGGGAGACCCAGTACTTC. The rearrangement joins TRBV19 to TRBJ2-5; a possible D gene is TRBD1 (6 bases). Germline-derived CDR1 and CDR2 are LNHDA and SQIVND (reference sequence). The ends were cut back, 1 base at V and 5 bases at J, with 8 bases in the middle. The CDR3 spans 13 residues.

This chain joins TRBV7-2 and TRBJ1-1; D is perhaps TRBD1 (5 bases). The CDR3 is 14 amino acids. Germline CDR1 is SGHTA and CDR2 is FQGNSA. The ends were cut back, 2 bases at V and 5 bases at J, with 12 bases in the middle. The chain's CDR3 is CASSLTAWGTEAFF. CDR3 coding DNA: TGTGCCAGCAGCTTAACGGCCTGGGGGACTGAAGCTTTCTTT.

The table lists this clonotype with a few counts. This rearrangement joins TRBV20-1 to TRBJ1-1; 7 bases are shared with TRBD1. The CDR3 is 13 amino acids. J was trimmed by 3 bases and V by 5 bases; bases with no gene match: 6. The germline V gene encodes CDR1 DFQATT and CDR2 SNEGSKA (reference sequence). The CDR3 loop is CSAPGGMDTEAFF. The CDR3 DNA is TGCAGTGCTCCAGGGGGAATGGACACTGAAGCTTTCTTT.

In this sample, this clonotype turned up a few times. The chain couples TRBV24-1 to TRBJ2-2, with D possibly being TRBD2 (6 bases). With 10 bases removed from V and 4 bases from J, the gap between germline ends came to 12 bases. The CDR3 sequence is 13 residues long. Germline V gene data show CDR1 as KGHDR and CDR2 as SFDVKD. Here the CDR3 reads CATGGSGTGELFF. The CDR3 DNA is TGTGCCACTGGGGGGTCCGGCACCGGGGAGCTGTTTTTT.

This clonotype was recorded only once. The junction does not match germline at one end; this may be a read error. The V call is TRBV28, the J call TRBJ1-5; TRBD1 aligns across 10 bases. The CDR3 is 16 amino acids. The germline V gene has CDR1 MDHEN and CDR2 SYDVKM. Here the CDR3 DNA reads TGTGCCGGCAGTCCACCACCGGGACAGGGGTATCAGCCCCAGCATTTT. Amino acids: CAGSPPPGQGYQPQHF. Filled out from reference TRBV28 and TRBJ1-5, the complete variable domain reads DVKVTQSSRYLVKRTGEKVFLECVQDMDHENMFWYRQDPGLGLRLIYFSYDVKMKEKGDIPEGYSVSREKKERFSLILESASTNQTSMYLCAGSPPPGQGYQPQHFGDGTRLSIL.

The J gene is TRBJ1-6, the V gene TRBV6-1; D might be TRBD1 (6 bases). Germline CDR1 is MNHNS and CDR2 is SASEGT. The CDR3 is 15 residues long. V was pared by 3 bases and J by 0 bases, with 6 bases between. Written as DNA, the CDR3 is TGTGCCAGCAGTGACAGGGGCTCCTATAATTCACCCCTCCACTTT. This encodes CASSDRGSYNSPLHF.

This rearrangement joins TRBV27 to TRBJ1-5; D may be TRBD1 (6 bases). The ends were cut back, 5 bases at V and 7 bases at J, with 12 bases in the middle. This CDR3 is built from 13 residues. Germline V CDR1 and CDR2: MNHEY, SMNVEV (reference sequence). The CDR3 DNA reads as TGTGCCAGCAGTCTCGACAGGATGCAGCCCCAGCATTTT. Translation gives CASSLDRMQPQHF.

By share of the sample, this clonotype is large. This rearrangement joins TRBV20-1 to TRBJ2-2; TRBD2 agrees at 10 bases. This CDR3 is 16 amino acids long. V was pared by 2 bases and J by 4 bases, with 7 bases of the junction left unmatched. Germline CDR1 DFQATT, CDR2 SNEGSKA (reference sequence). Here the CDR3 DNA reads TGCAGTGCTAGACCCAGCGGGAGGGATATCACCGGGGAGCTGTTTTTT. It encodes CSARPSGRDITGELFF.

The chain has TRBV6-5 and TRBJ1-5; unclear D gene. The CDR3 consists of 15 residues. The V gene lost 0 bases and the J gene lost 5 bases, with 11 bases spanning the gap. Germline V gene lookup returns CDR1 MNHEY and CDR2 SVGAGI. CDR3: CASSYSRGGHQPQHF. DNA for the CDR3: TGTGCCAGCAGTTACTCGCGAGGAGGCCATCAGCCCCAGCATTTT.

The chain's CDR3 is CASSVAVNYGYTF. The DNA of the CDR3 is TGTGCCAGCAGCGTAGCAGTTAACTATGGCTACACCTTC. This sequence joins TRBV9 and TRBJ1-2, with D hard to call. The length of the CDR3 is 13 residues. Looked up from germline, CDR1 is SGDLS and CDR2 is YYNGEE. Deletions cut 0 bases from V and 1 base from J, with 4 bases between.

The chain links TRBV2 to TRBJ2-1; 11 positions match TRBD1. V shed 5 bases, J shed 4 bases, and the junction held 4 bases outside the gene matches. This CDR3 has 15 amino acids. CDR1 is SNHLY and CDR2 is FYNNEI in the germline V gene. The CDR3 loop reads CASSTGTGGYNEQFF. In DNA, the CDR3 is TGTGCCAGCAGTACCGGGACAGGGGGATACAATGAGCAGTTCTTC.

This clonotype has just one count. The chain links TRBV7-3 to TRBJ2-2, with unresolved D. V was clipped by 3 bases and J by 1 base, with 9 bases between them. CDR1 is SGHTA, CDR2 FQGTGA, per germline. This CDR3 is built from 15 residues. The CDR3 DNA reads as TGTGCCAGCAGCTTCTTTGCTCAGAACACCGGGGAGCTGTTTTTT. This sequence encodes CASSFFAQNTGELFF.

The chain combines TRBV5-1 with TRBJ2-2, with 9 bases matching TRBD2. The CDR3 is 19 amino acids. Germline V gives CDR1 SGHRS, CDR2 YFSETQ. The J segment lost 4 bases and the V segment lost 0 bases, leaving 13 bases of the junction unmatched. The CDR3 sequence: CASSLALGSGSQITGELFF. In DNA, the CDR3 is TGCGCCAGCAGCTTGGCCTTAGGTAGCGGGAGTCAAATCACCGGGGAGCTGTTTTTT.